The 31 T cell receptor beta chains reported below all come from one sample, sequenced in a study of cytomegalovirus exposure and HLA in healthy donors. It was with 60 Vbeta and 13 Jbeta primers that the PCR ran. TCRdb's copy holds only in-frame clones and misses some; the assay was immunoSEQ multiplex PCR. The sample has nearly 110,000 clones, approximately 79% seen once; the top ten hold 14%. Sequences were obtained from PBMCs. Receptors originate from a woman aged 40 to 55 in good health and CMV-seropositive.

This chain links TRBV10-1 with TRBJ2-5; possible D gene TRBD2, 5 bases. V was shortened by 6 bases and J by 1 base, with 12 bases between the two germline ends. CDR1 is WNHNN and CDR2 is SYGVQD in the germline V gene (reference sequence). CDR3 length equals 14 residues. CDR3 in amino acids: CASRSPTIQETQYF. CDR3 DNA sequence: TGCGCCAGCAGGTCGCCGACTATCCAAGAGACCCAGTACTTC.

V is TRBV7-3 and J is TRBJ1-2, with 8 bases lining up with TRBD1. In germline, CDR1 is SGHTA, CDR2 FQGTGA. The V gene end was trimmed by 5 bases and the J gene end by 7 bases; junction bases not matched to a gene: 9. CDR3 length: 14 residues. The CDR3 DNA is TGTGCCAGCAGCAAGCAGGGGGCCGGGGGTGGCTACACCTTC. Translating it yields CASSKQGAGGGYTF.

V is TRBV7-8 and J is TRBJ1-2, with D perhaps TRBD1 (6 bases). V was pared by 5 bases and J by 8 bases, with 21 bases between. This CDR3 has 15 amino acids. Per the germline V gene, CDR1 is SGHVS and CDR2 is FQNEAQ. DNA of the CDR3: TGTGCCAGCAGCATCACATTCGACAGGTCCGGGGGCTACACCTTC. This encodes CASSITFDRSGGYTF.

The chain uses TRBV9 and TRBJ1-2; D is uncertain. Trimming removed 3 bases from V and 4 bases from J, with 7 bases in between. Germline lookup yields CDR1 SGDLS and CDR2 YYNGEE. The length of the CDR3 is 12 residues. Here the CDR3 reads CASSGEGYGYTF. The DNA of the CDR3 is TGTGCCAGCAGCGGGGAGGGCTATGGCTACACCTTC.

This rearrangement joins TRBV5-1 to TRBJ1-1, with TRBD1 matching 8 bases. The CDR3 contains 13 residues. The junction had 1 base not matched to a gene; V was cut back by 6 bases and J by 0 bases. Germline values: CDR1 SGHRS, CDR2 YFSETQ. In nucleotides, the CDR3 is TGCGCCAGCAAGGACAGGGTGAACACTGAAGCTTTCTTT. It is translated as CASKDRVNTEAFF.

The gene calls are TRBV30 and TRBJ1-4; 11 nucleotides match TRBD1. Germline-derived CDR1 and CDR2 are GTSNPN and SVGIG (reference sequence). The CDR3 extends over 16 amino acids. J gave up 7 bases and V 3 bases, and 10 bases lay outside the gene matches. The CDR3 coding sequence is TGTGCCTGGAGAGCGGGGACAGGGGGAATAGGTGAAAAACTGTTTTTT. Protein sequence: CAWRAGTGGIGEKLFF.

The rearrangement joins TRBV14 to TRBJ2-7, with unresolved D. The CDR3 sequence is 14 residues long. Between the trimmed V and J ends, which lost 1 base and 2 bases, there was a span of 9 bases. Looked up from germline, CDR1 is SGHDN and CDR2 is FVKESK. The CDR3 nucleotides are TGTGCCAGCAGCCAAGTATCTAAGCCCTACGAGCAGTACTTC. Encoded protein: CASSQVSKPYEQYF.

The V gene is TRBV29-1, the J gene TRBJ1-2; D possibly corresponds to TRBD1 (5 bases). Germline-derived CDR1 and CDR2 are SQVTM and ANQGSEA. CDR3 length: 14 amino acids. V shed 4 bases and J shed 4 bases, with 16 bases lying between them. The CDR3 loop is CSVGEEGSGYGYTF. In nucleotides, the CDR3 is TGCAGCGTTGGGGAGGAGGGGTCTGGCTATGGCTACACCTTC.

This clone was counted a single time. DNA for the CDR3: TGCGCCAGCAGCGGCTTACAGGGGTCCCTGGGGGGCTACACCTTC. Translation: CASSGLQGSLGGYTF. This sequence joins TRBV4-3 and TRBJ1-2, with 7 bases identical to TRBD1. Germline V gene lookup returns CDR1 LGHNA and CDR2 YSLEER. Unmatched junction bases numbered 14, after V lost 5 bases and J lost 8 bases. The CDR3 has 15 amino acids.

This sequence joins TRBV14 and TRBJ2-3; 14 positions match TRBD2. CDR3 length equals 18 residues. Germline V gene lookup returns CDR1 SGHDN and CDR2 FVKESK. Losses at the gene ends were 4 bases for V and 2 bases for J; bases not matched to a gene: 8. The DNA of the CDR3 is TGTGCCAGCAGCCCCGGACTAGCGGGGGGAAAATTCACAGATACGCAGTATTTT. This sequence encodes CASSPGLAGGKFTDTQYF.

The rearrangement joins TRBV10-3 to TRBJ2-3; 10 bases are shared with TRBD2. The CDR3 sequence is 16 residues long. Per germline, CDR1 ENHRY and CDR2 SYGVKD. V dropped 0 bases and J dropped 5; count of bases not matched to a gene: 5. The CDR3, as DNA: TGTGCCATCAGTGAGTCCCAGCGGGGGGGAGTAGATACGCAGTATTTT. It translates to CAISESQRGGVDTQYF.

The gene calls are TRBV6-1 and TRBJ1-1; TRBD1 is a possible D gene (6 bases). The V and J ends lost 1 base and 0 bases respectively, with 9 bases between them. Per the germline V gene, CDR1 is MNHNS and CDR2 is SASEGT. The CDR3 runs 15 residues. The CDR3 coding sequence is TGTGCCAGCAGTGAAGGGGGGCGGTTGAACACTGAAGCTTTCTTT. Translating it yields CASSEGGRLNTEAFF.

The chain carries TRBV6-5 and TRBJ1-3; a possible D gene is TRBD1 (6 bases). CDR1 MNHEY and CDR2 SVGAGI come from the germline V gene. The CDR3 loop spans 14 amino acids. With 6 bases removed from V and 0 bases from J, the gap between germline ends came to 9 bases. This CDR3 reads CASRPQGSGNTIYF. CDR3 sequence (DNA): TGTGCCAGCAGACCACAGGGCTCTGGAAACACCATATATTTT.

The genes are TRBV2 and TRBJ1-3; 10 bases map to TRBD1. The CDR3 runs to 15 residues. Per germline, CDR1 SNHLY and CDR2 FYNNEI. The ends lost 6 bases at V and 6 bases at J; junction bases unmatched: 8. The DNA for the CDR3 is TGTGCCAGCAGGGGGACAGGGGAGTACGAAAACACCATATATTTT. The encoded protein is CASRGTGEYENTIYF.

This clone was counted only a few times. The V and J genes are TRBV2 and TRBJ1-3; D not certain. This CDR3 has 15 residues. Trimming removed 3 bases at V and 0 bases at J, with 9 bases between. Germline assignment: CDR1 SNHLY and CDR2 FYNNEI. The DNA for the CDR3 is TGTGCCAGCAGTGACGGAGCCCGCTCTGGAAACACCATATATTTT. As protein: CASSDGARSGNTIYF.

The chain carries TRBV6-1 and TRBJ2-7, with TRBD1 identical over 8 bases. Germline CDR1 and CDR2: MNHNS and SASEGT. V dropped 5 bases and J dropped 7; count of bases not matched to a gene: 10. CDR3 length equals 14 residues. This CDR3 is CASSSRQGRGEQYF. The CDR3 DNA is TGTGCCAGCAGTTCCCGACAGGGGCGGGGAGAGCAGTACTTC.

In its sample, this clone was seen once. This chain joins TRBV5-1 and TRBJ2-3; D call uncertain. Trimming took 2 bases from V and 6 from J, leaving 10 bases between them. CDR3 length equals 13 residues. CDR1 SGHRS and CDR2 YFSETQ come from the germline V gene. The CDR3 DNA sequence: TGCGCCAGCAGCTTTTCAGGTGTGGATACGCAGTATTTT. This gives the protein CASSFSGVDTQYF.

V usage is TRBV29-1 and J usage is TRBJ1-1, with D hard to call. This CDR3 region has 13 residues. Between the trimmed V and J ends, which lost 6 bases and 3 bases, there was a span of 14 bases. Looked up from germline, CDR1 is SQVTM and CDR2 is ANQGSEA. DNA for the CDR3: TGCAGCGTAGTCGGGTGGGAGGACACTGAAGCTTTCTTT. This translates into CSVVGWEDTEAFF.

V is TRBV15 and J is TRBJ2-1; D is undetermined. V was cut by 0 bases and J by 8 bases, with 5 bases left in between. The germline V gene encodes CDR1 LNHNV and CDR2 YYDKDF (reference sequence). The CDR3 consists of 12 residues. CDR3 protein: CATSRDRDEQFF. The CDR3 DNA is TGTGCCACCAGCAGAGATCGGGATGAGCAGTTCTTC.

The chain links TRBV4-2 to TRBJ2-7; tentative D call: TRBD1 (6 bases). Trimming removed 4 bases at V and 0 bases at J, with 19 bases between. CDR1 is LGHNA, CDR2 YNFKEQ, per germline. The CDR3 spans 17 residues. CDR3 DNA sequence: TGTGCCAGCAGCCCAGGGGTGGGGACAAGAAGCTCCTACGAGCAGTACTTC. The encoded protein is CASSPGVGTRSSYEQYF.

The V call is TRBV4-3, the J call TRBJ2-1, with D unresolved. This CDR3 comprises 13 residues. Germline CDR1 reads LGHNA; CDR2 reads YSLEER. V was shortened by 4 bases and J by 7 bases, with 11 bases between the two germline ends. In nucleotides, the CDR3 is TGCGCCAGCAGCCTGGAGAGGCCGAATGAGCAGTTCTTC. It codes for CASSLERPNEQFF.

This clone came up a few times. This sequence joins TRBV4-2 and TRBJ2-7; D is perhaps TRBD1 (6 bases). The CDR3 covers 16 residues. Germline lookup yields CDR1 LGHNA and CDR2 YNFKEQ. Between the trimmed V and J ends, which lost 2 bases and 3 bases, there was a span of 17 bases. The CDR3 bases are TGTGCCAGCAGCCAACCCGGACAGAGCGGAGTCTACGAGCAGTACTTC. Translated: CASSQPGQSGVYEQYF.

V and J are TRBV5-6 and TRBJ2-3; 10 nucleotides match TRBD2. Germline-derived CDR1 and CDR2 are SGHDT and YYEEEE. This CDR3 is built from 19 residues. The V segment lost 5 bases and the J segment 4 bases; nucleotides outside the gene matches: 19. The CDR3 DNA reads as TGTGCCAGCAGTTTTAGCTTAGTGCCTAGCGGGGGCTTATCAGATACGCAGTATTTT. Translating it yields CASSFSLVPSGGLSDTQYF.

The chain uses TRBV5-6 and TRBJ2-6; weak D call: TRBD1 (6 bases). Germline V gene data show CDR1 as SGHDT and CDR2 as YYEEEE. CDR3 length: 16 residues. The germline V and J ends were trimmed by 4 bases and 0 bases, with 11 bases remaining between them. In DNA form, the CDR3 reads TGTGCCAGCAGCCATACAGGGTTCTCTGGGGCCAACGTCCTGACTTTC. Its protein product is CASSHTGFSGANVLTF.

The chain employs TRBV9 and TRBJ2-5; TRBD2 agrees at 8 bases. The CDR3 length is 15 residues. Germline V lookup: CDR1 SGDLS, CDR2 YYNGEE. The junction had 9 bases not matched to a gene; V was cut back by 3 bases and J by 5 bases. Here the CDR3 DNA reads TGTGCCAGCAGCGCCACGGGGGGGCCGTGGGAGACCCAGTACTTC. This gives the protein CASSATGGPWETQYF.

V gene TRBV5-6 combines with J gene TRBJ2-5, with 9 bases fitting TRBD2. The V segment lost 4 bases and the J segment 2 bases; nucleotides outside the gene matches: 9. The CDR3 is 16 residues long. Germline values: CDR1 SGHDT, CDR2 YYEEEE. CDR3 sequence: CASSPPGLAGQETQYF. The CDR3 nucleotides are TGTGCCAGCAGCCCGCCGGGGCTAGCGGGACAAGAGACCCAGTACTTC. Based on the CDR3 plus reference TRBV5-6 and TRBJ2-5, the full variable domain is DAGVTQSPTHLIKTRGQQVTLRCSPKSGHDTVSWYQQALGQGPQFIFQYYEEEERQRGNFPDRFSGHQFPNYSSELNVNALLLGDSALYLCASSPPGLAGQETQYFGPGTRLLVL.

V is TRBV5-8 and J is TRBJ1-1; D is uncertain. The CDR3 is 11 amino acids. Germline V gives CDR1 SGHTS, CDR2 YDEGEE. Trimming stripped 0 bases from V and 5 bases from J, with 2 bases between. DNA of the CDR3: TGTGCCAGCAGCTTGGCTACTGAAGCTTTCTTT. Translation: CASSLATEAFF.

This clone is a singleton in its sample. The chain combines TRBV7-9 with TRBJ2-3, with no clear D. V lost 5 bases, J lost 1 base, and 10 bases lay in between. This CDR3 has 14 amino acids. Germline loops: CDR1 SEHNR, CDR2 FQNEAQ (reference sequence). CDR3 protein: CASSRHLGTDTQYF. As DNA, the CDR3 is TGTGCCAGCAGCCGACATCTTGGCACAGATACGCAGTATTTT.

The V and J genes are TRBV10-2 and TRBJ1-2, with TRBD1 identical over 7 bases. Germline assignment: CDR1 WSHSY and CDR2 SAAADI. This CDR3 has 13 residues. Trimming at V came to 6 bases and at J to 6 bases, leaving 7 bases not matched to a gene. CDR3 sequence reads: CASRNNRGDGYTF. In DNA form, the CDR3 reads TGCGCCAGCAGAAATAACAGGGGTGATGGCTACACCTTC.

This chain connects TRBV4-1 to TRBJ1-4; D not certain. This CDR3 contains 19 residues. V was trimmed by 3 bases and J by 1 base, leaving 21 bases between them. Germline V gene sequence: CDR1 MGHRA, CDR2 YSYEKL. This CDR3 is CASSQPKGGVARTNEKLFF. The CDR3 DNA is TGCGCCAGCAGCCAGCCCAAGGGAGGCGTTGCGAGAACTAATGAAAAACTGTTTTTT.

This clone was observed a single time. This chain uses TRBV19 with TRBJ1-2; 8 bases are a match to TRBD1. Per germline, CDR1 LNHDA and CDR2 SQIVND (reference sequence). CDR3 length: 13 residues. The trim removed 7 bases at V and 12 bases at J, leaving 13 bases unmatched. The CDR3 DNA is TGTGCCAGTAAACCGGGACAGGTAGGAGGAGACACCTTC. It is translated as CASKPGQVGGDTF.